The T cell receptor beta chain under discussion was sequenced for a study of blood T cells in healthy people across ages. Study background: Template switching recovered approximately one barcoded beta molecule for every two T cells.

For the second PCR, which ran for roughly 6 to 12 cycles, a sample-barcoded 5' primer and a J-beta primer mix were used. TCRdb reprocessed the 5' RACE reads via MiXCR and lists one record per CDR3 protein. The table lists around 1,500,000 distinct CDR3 sequences, 42% of them singletons, with roughly 8.2% in the top ten. Regarding the study as a whole: Across the age range, TCR beta diversity per million T cells fell in a roughly linear way.

From germline, CDR1 is SNHLY and CDR2 FYNNEI. The CDR3 runs to 15 residues. V was clipped by 6 bases and J by 0 bases; unmatched bases: 5. This clonotype appeared a few times. Its antigen is as yet unknown. Material: blood. V and J are TRBV2 and TRBJ1-1; 9 bases are a match to TRBD1. This receptor was obtained from a woman aged 18-29 years in good health. CDR3 sequence reads: CASRGTGPLNTEAFF. DNA of the CDR3: TGTGCCAGCAGGGGGACAGGGCCCTTGAACACTGAAGCTTTCTTT.